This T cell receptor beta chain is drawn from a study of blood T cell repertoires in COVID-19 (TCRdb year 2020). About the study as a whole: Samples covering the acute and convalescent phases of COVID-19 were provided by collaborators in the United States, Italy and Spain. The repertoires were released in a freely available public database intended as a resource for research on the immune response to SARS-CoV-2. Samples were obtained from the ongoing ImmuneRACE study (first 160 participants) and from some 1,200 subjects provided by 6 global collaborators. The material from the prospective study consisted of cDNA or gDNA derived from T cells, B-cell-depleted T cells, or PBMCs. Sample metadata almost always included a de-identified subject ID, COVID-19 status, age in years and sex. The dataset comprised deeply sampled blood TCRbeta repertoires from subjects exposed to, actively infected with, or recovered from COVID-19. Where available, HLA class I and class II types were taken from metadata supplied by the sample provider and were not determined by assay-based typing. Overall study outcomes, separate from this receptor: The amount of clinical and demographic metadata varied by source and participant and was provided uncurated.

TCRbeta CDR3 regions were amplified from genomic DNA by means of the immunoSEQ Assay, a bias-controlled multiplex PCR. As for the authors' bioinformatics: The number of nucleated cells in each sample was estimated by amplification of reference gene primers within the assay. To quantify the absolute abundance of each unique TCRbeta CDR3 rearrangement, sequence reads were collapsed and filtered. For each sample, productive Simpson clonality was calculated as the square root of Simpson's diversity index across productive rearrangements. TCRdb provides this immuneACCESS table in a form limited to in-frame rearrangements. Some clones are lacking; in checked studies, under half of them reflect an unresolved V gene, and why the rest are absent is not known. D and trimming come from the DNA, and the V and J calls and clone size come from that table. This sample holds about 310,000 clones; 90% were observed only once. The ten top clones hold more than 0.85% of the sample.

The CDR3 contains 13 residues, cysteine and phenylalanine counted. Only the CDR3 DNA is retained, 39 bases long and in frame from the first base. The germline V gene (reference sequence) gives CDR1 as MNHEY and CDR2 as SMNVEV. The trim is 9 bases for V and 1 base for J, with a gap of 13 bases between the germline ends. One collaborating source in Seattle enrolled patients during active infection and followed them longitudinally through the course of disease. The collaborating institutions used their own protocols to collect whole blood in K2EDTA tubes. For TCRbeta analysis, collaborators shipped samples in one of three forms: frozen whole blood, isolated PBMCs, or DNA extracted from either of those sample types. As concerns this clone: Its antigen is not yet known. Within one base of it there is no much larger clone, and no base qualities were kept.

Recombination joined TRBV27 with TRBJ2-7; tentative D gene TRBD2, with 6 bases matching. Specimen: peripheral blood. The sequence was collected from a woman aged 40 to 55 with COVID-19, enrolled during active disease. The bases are TGTGCCAGTGGGGTAGCGGTTTCCTACGAGCAGTACTTC. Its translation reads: CASGVAVSYEQYF.